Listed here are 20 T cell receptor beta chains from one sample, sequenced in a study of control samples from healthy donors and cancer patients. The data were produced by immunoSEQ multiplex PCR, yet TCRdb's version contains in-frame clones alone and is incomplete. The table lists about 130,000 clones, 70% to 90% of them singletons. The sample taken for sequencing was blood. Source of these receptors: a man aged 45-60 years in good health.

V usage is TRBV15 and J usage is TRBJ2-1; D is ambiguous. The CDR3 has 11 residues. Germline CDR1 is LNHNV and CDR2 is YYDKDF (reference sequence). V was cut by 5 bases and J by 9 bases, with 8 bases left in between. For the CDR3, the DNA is TGTGCCACCAGCGAGACACTTGAGCAGTTCTTC. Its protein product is CATSETLEQFF.

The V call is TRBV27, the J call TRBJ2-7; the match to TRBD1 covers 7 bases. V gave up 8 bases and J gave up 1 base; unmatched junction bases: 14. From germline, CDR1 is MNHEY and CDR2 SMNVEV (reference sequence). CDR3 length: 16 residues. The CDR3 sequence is CASRLEGTDLSYEQYF. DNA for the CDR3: TGTGCCAGCCGCCTGGAAGGGACAGACTTATCCTACGAGCAGTACTTC.

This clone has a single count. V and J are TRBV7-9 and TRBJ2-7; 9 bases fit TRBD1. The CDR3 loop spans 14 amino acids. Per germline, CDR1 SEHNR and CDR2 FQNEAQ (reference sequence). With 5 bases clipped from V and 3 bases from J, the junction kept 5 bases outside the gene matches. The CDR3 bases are TGTGCCAGCAGCGGAACAGGGGGCTTCTACGAGCAGTACTTC. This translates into CASSGTGGFYEQYF.

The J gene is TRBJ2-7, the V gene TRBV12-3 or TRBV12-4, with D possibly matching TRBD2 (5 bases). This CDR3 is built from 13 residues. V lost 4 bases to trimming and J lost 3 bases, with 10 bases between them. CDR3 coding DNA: TGTGCCAGCAGTTCTCGGGAAAACTACGAGCAGTACTTC. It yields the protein CASSSRENYEQYF.

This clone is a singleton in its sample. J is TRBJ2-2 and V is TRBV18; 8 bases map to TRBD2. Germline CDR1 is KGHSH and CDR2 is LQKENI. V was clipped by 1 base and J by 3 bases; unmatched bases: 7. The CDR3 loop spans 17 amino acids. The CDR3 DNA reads TGTGCCAGCTCACCACTTGAGGCGGGGGGACACACCGGGGAGCTGTTTTTT. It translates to CASSPLEAGGHTGELFF.

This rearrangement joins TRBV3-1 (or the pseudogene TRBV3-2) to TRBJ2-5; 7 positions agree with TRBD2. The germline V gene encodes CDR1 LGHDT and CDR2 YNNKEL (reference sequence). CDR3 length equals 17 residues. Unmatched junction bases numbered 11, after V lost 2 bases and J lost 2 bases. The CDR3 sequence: CASSQWGAGKTQETQYF. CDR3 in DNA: TGTGCCAGCAGCCAATGGGGAGCGGGGAAAACACAAGAGACCCAGTACTTC.

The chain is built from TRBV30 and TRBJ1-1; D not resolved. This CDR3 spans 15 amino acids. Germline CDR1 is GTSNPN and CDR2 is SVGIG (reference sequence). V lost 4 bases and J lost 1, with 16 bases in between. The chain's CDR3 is CAWIGFRLSNTEAFF. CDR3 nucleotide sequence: TGTGCCTGGATCGGTTTCAGATTGTCGAACACTGAAGCTTTCTTT.

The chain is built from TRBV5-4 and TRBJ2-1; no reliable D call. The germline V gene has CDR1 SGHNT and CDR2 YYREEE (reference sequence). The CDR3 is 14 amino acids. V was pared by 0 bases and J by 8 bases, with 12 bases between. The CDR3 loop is CASSLELVLHEQFF. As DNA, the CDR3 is TGTGCCAGCAGCTTGGAGCTAGTCCTCCATGAGCAGTTCTTC.

The CDR3 DNA reads as TGTGCCAGCAGCCAAGGGGGCGAGCAGTACTTC. As protein: CASSQGGEQYF. The genes are TRBV3-1 (or the pseudogene TRBV3-2) and TRBJ2-7; D not certain. The CDR3 is 11 residues long. Germline V gene sequence: CDR1 LGHDT, CDR2 YNNKEL (reference sequence). Trimming took 1 base from V and 6 from J, leaving 4 bases between them.

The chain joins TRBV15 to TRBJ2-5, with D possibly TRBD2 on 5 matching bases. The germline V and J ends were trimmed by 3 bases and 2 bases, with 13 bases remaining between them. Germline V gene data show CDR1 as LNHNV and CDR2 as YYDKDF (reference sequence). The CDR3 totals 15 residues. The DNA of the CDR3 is TGTGCCACCAGCAGGAGGGTCGGCGTACAAGAGACCCAGTACTTC. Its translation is CATSRRVGVQETQYF.

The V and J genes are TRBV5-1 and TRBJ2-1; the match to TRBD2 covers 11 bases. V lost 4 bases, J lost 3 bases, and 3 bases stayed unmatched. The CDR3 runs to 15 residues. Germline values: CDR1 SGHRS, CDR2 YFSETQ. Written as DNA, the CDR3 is TGCGCCAGCAGCACCGGGACTAGCGGCTACAATGAGCAGTTCTTC. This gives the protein CASSTGTSGYNEQFF.

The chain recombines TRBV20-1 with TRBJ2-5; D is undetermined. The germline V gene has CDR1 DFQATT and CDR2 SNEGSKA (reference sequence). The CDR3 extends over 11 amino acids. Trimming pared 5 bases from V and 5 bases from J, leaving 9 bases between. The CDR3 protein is CSALSGETQYF. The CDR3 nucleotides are TGCAGTGCTCTAAGTGGGGAGACCCAGTACTTC.

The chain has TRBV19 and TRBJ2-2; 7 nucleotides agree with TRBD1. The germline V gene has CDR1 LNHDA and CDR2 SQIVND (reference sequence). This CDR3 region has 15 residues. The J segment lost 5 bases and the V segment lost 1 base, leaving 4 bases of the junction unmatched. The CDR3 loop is CASSIGGGRTGELFF. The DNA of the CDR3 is TGTGCCAGTAGTATAGGAGGGGGCCGGACCGGGGAGCTGTTTTTT. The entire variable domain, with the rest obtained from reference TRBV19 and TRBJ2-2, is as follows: DGGITQSPKYLFRKEGQNVTLSCEQNLNHDAMYWYRQDPGQGLRLIYYSQIVNDFQKGDIAEGYSVSREKKESFPLTVTSAQKNPTAFYLCASSIGGGRTGELFFGEGSRLTVL.

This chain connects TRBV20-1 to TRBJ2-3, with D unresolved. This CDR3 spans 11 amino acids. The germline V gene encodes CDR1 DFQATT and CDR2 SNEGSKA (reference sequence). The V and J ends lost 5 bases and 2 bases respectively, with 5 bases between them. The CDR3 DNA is TGCAGTGCTGAAACCACAGATACGCAGTATTTT. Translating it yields CSAETTDTQYF.

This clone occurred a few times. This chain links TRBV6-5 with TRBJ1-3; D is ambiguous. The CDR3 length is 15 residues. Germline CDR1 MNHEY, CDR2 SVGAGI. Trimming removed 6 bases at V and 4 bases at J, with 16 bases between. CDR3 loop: CASRPGQVGGNTIYF. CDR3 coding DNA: TGTGCCAGCAGGCCGGGCCAGGTGGGAGGAAACACCATATATTTT.

CDR3 sequence reads: CASSFSADTEAFF. The CDR3 coding sequence is TGTGCCAGCAGCTTTTCGGCCGACACTGAAGCTTTCTTT. The chain combines TRBV5-5 with TRBJ1-1; D unclear. Germline CDR1 SGHKS, CDR2 YYEKEE (reference sequence). Trimming removed 2 bases from V and 3 bases from J, with 8 bases in between. This CDR3 spans 13 amino acids.

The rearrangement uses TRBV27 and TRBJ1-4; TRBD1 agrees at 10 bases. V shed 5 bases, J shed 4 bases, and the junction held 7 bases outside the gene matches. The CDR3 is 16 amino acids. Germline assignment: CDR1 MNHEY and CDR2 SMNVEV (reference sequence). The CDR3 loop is CASSTYGQGDNEKLFF. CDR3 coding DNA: TGTGCCAGCAGTACATACGGACAGGGGGATAATGAAAAACTGTTTTTT.

The CDR3 DNA follows: TGTGCCATCAGTGGTGCAGGGGTCCTATATGGCTACACCTTC. Its protein is CAISGAGVLYGYTF. The chain employs TRBV10-3 and TRBJ1-2, with D perhaps matching TRBD1 (6 bases). The V end lost 4 bases, the J end lost 5 bases, and 14 bases lay between the germline ends. Germline V gives CDR1 ENHRY, CDR2 SYGVKD. The CDR3 has 14 amino acids.

CDR3 coding DNA: TGTGCCAGCAGGCTTGGGACCCAAGAGACCCAGTACTTC. It translates to CASRLGTQETQYF. The rearrangement joins TRBV28 to TRBJ2-5; D is tentatively TRBD1 or TRBD2 (5 bases each). The CDR3 has 13 amino acids. CDR1 is MDHEN and CDR2 is SYDVKM in the germline V gene. V was trimmed by 6 bases and J by 1 base, leaving 9 bases between them.

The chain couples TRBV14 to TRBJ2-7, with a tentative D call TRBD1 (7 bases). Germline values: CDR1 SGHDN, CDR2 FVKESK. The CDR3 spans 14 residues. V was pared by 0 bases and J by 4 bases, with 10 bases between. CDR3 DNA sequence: TGTGCCAGCAGCCAAGAGACAGGGAGGTACGAGCAGTACTTC. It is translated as CASSQETGRYEQYF. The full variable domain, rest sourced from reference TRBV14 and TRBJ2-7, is EAGVTQFPSHSVIEKGQTVTLRCDPISGHDNLYWYRRVMGKEIKFLLHFVKESKQDESGMPNNRFLAERTGGTYSTLKVQPAELEDSGVYFCASSQETGRYEQYFGPGTRLTVT.